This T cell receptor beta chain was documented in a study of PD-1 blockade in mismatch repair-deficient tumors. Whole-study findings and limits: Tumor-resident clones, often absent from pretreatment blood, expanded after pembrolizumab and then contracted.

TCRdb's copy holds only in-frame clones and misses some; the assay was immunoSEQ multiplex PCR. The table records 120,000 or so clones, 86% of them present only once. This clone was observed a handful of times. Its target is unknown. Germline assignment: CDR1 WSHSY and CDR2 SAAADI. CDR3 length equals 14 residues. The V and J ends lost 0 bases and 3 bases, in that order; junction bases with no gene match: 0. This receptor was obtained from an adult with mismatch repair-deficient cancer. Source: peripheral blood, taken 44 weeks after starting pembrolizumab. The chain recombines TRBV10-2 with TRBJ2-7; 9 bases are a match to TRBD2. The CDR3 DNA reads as TGCGCCAGCAGTGAGTCGCGGGAGGGCTACGAGCAGTACTTC. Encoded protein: CASSESREGYEQYF.